Listed here are 12 T cell receptor beta chains from one sample, sequenced in a study of graft-versus-host responses after intestinal transplantation. Data came from immunoSEQ multiplex PCR; TCRdb stores just in-frame clones and leaves some out. Here the sample spans thousands of clones, 65% to 75% being singletons. Sequencing used PBMCs, obtained roughly 540 days after intestinal transplant. Source of these receptors: a human patient who received an intestinal transplant, so some T cells may come from the graft donor.

The rearrangement joins TRBV5-6 to TRBJ2-5; 8 bases are a match to TRBD1. The germline V gene has CDR1 SGHDT and CDR2 YYEEEE. V shed 1 base, J shed 4 bases, and the junction held 9 bases outside the gene matches. The CDR3 runs 16 residues. CDR3 in amino acids: CASSLSLAGGRETQYF. The CDR3 region has the DNA TGTGCCAGCAGCTTGTCTCTCGCAGGGGGCAGAGAGACCCAGTACTTC.

The V call is TRBV6-8, the J call TRBJ1-6; TRBD1 aligns across 10 bases. V shed 6 bases and J 4 bases; nucleotides not matched to a gene: 0. Germline-derived CDR1 and CDR2 are MNHGY and SAAAGT. This CDR3 region has 14 residues. For the CDR3, the DNA is TGTGCCAGCAGGGACAGGGGGTATAATTCACCCCTCCACTTT. This gives the protein CASRDRGYNSPLHF.

Points on this clone: Additional DNA sequences in this sample encode the identical CDR3. The gene calls are TRBV5-4 and TRBJ2-7; the D gene is possibly TRBD1 (5 bases). Trimming pared 2 bases from V and 4 bases from J, leaving 13 bases between. There are 14 residues in the CDR3. In germline, CDR1 is SGHNT, CDR2 YYREEE (reference sequence). The CDR3 sequence is CASSLRGADYEQYF. CDR3 nucleotides: TGTGCCAGCAGCTTAAGGGGCGCGGATTACGAGCAGTACTTC.

The chain employs TRBV4-1 and TRBJ2-1; D is uncertain. The CDR3 is 13 amino acids. Per germline, CDR1 MGHRA and CDR2 YSYEKL. V was shortened by 3 bases and J by 8 bases, with 11 bases between the two germline ends. CDR3 protein: CASSHFPWDEQFF. The CDR3 DNA follows: TGCGCCAGCAGCCATTTCCCTTGGGATGAGCAGTTCTTC.

This clone was counted between two and nine times. The V and J genes are TRBV7-8 and TRBJ2-1, with a tentative D call TRBD2 (6 bases). Trimming removed 0 bases from V and 6 bases from J, with 12 bases in between. This CDR3 is built from 15 residues. Germline CDR1 SGHVS, CDR2 FQNEAQ. The CDR3 loop reads CASSLARGPLNEQFF. Here the CDR3 DNA reads TGTGCCAGCAGCTTAGCGCGGGGCCCCCTCAATGAGCAGTTCTTC.

This clone was counted only a few times. V is TRBV5-4 and J is TRBJ1-1, with D hard to call. The V end lost 4 bases, the J end lost 5 bases, and 18 bases lay between the germline ends. The germline V gene encodes CDR1 SGHNT and CDR2 YYREEE (reference sequence). The CDR3 consists of 15 residues. The CDR3 is CASSGMGNRETEAFF. In DNA, the CDR3 is TGTGCCAGCAGCGGGATGGGAAACCGGGAAACTGAAGCTTTCTTT.

V is TRBV6-4 and J is TRBJ2-3, with 9 bases that match TRBD2. There are 15 residues in the CDR3. Germline V gives CDR1 MRHNA, CDR2 SNTAGT. V lost 0 bases and J lost 4; bases outside the gene matches: 2. The CDR3 DNA sequence: TGTGCCAGCAGTGACTCCAGCGGGGGGCCAGATACGCAGTATTTT. Translation: CASSDSSGGPDTQYF.

On this clone: The junction departs from germline at one end; a sequencing error may be responsible. The chain couples TRBV30 to TRBJ1-1, with D possibly TRBD1 on 6 matching bases. Germline CDR1 and CDR2: GTSNPN and SVGIG (reference sequence). The CDR3 length is 12 residues. The CDR3 DNA reads as TGTGCCCGGAGACCGGGACACGGGGGAGCTTTCTTT. This encodes CARRPGHGGAFF. Complete variable domain (other parts from reference TRBV30 and TRBJ1-1): SQTIHQWPATLVQPVGSPLSLECTVEGTSNPNLYWYRQAAGRGLQLLFYSVGIGQISSEVPQNLSASRPQDRQFILSSKKLLLSDSGFYLCARRPGHGGAFFGQGTRLTVV.

This chain uses TRBV11-2 with TRBJ1-1, with D hard to call. Germline CDR1 and CDR2: SGHAT and FQNNGV. CDR3 size: 16 residues. Trimming took off 0 bases at V and 4 bases at J, with 15 bases between the two ends. The CDR3: CASSLERPSWGTEAFF. Here the CDR3 DNA reads TGTGCCAGCAGCTTAGAGCGTCCCAGTTGGGGCACTGAAGCTTTCTTT. Variable domain in full (rest from reference TRBV11-2 and TRBJ1-1): EAGVAQSPRYKIIEKRQSVAFWCNPISGHATLYWYQQILGQGPKLLIQFQNNGVVDDSQLPKDRFSAERLKGVDSTLKIQPAKLEDSAVYLCASSLERPSWGTEAFFGQGTRLTVV.

This chain connects TRBV9 to TRBJ2-7; possibly TRBD1 or TRBD2 for D (6 bases each). Germline V gene data show CDR1 as SGDLS and CDR2 as YYNGEE. The CDR3 is 17 amino acids. The V gene lost 4 bases and the J gene lost 2 bases, with 22 bases spanning the gap. In nucleotides, the CDR3 is TGTGCCAGCAGCTCGGGGAGAGGGGGGCCTTTTACCTACGAGCAGTACTTC. Translated, it gives CASSSGRGGPFTYEQYF.

The chain is built from TRBV5-5 and TRBJ2-3; perhaps TRBD2 as D (5 bases). Looked up from germline, CDR1 is SGHKS and CDR2 is YYEKEE (reference sequence). Trimming stripped 3 bases from V and 3 bases from J, with 11 bases between. The CDR3 is made up of 14 amino acids. The CDR3 sequence is CASSSSRGTDTQYF. CDR3 in DNA: TGTGCCAGCAGCTCTTCCCGAGGGACAGATACGCAGTATTTT.

The gene calls are TRBV10-3 and TRBJ2-2; 10 nucleotides match TRBD2. The V and J ends lost 2 bases and 0 bases, in that order; junction bases with no gene match: 6. The CDR3 spans 18 residues. Germline V gene lookup returns CDR1 ENHRY and CDR2 SYGVKD. In DNA, the CDR3 is TGTGCCATCAGTGAGGCAGGAGCGGGGGGGCCGAACACCGGGGAGCTGTTTTTT. Translated: CAISEAGAGGPNTGELFF.